This T cell receptor beta chain is drawn from a study of CD8+ T cells in alopecia areata. Study in general: Those treated were given oral tofacitinib at 5 to 10 mg twice daily. Findings and limits, study-wide: Many expanded lesional clones persisted in scalp and blood during tofacitinib treatment.

CDR3 size: 13 residues. CDR1 is GTSNPN and CDR2 is SVGIG in the germline V gene (reference sequence). V lost 7 bases and J lost 2, with 14 bases in between. The sequencing template was cDNA reverse transcribed from extracted RNA. Produced via immunoSEQ multiplex PCR; TCRdb's table is partial and in-frame only. The sample records 150,000 to 200,000 clones, roughly three fifths being singletons. This clone appeared a few times. Its specificity is not known. As for treatment: oral pan-JAK inhibitor, 5-10 mg twice daily. Sequencing was performed on CD4+ T cells sorted from blood, taken around week 49, from a patient treated with tofacitinib. The chain is built from TRBV30 and TRBJ1-2; D possibly corresponds to TRBD1 (5 bases). The clonotype comes from a human donor with alopecia areata. Here the CDR3 DNA reads TGTGCCTACCGACGCCCAGGGAACTATGGCTACACCTTC. It specifies CAYRRPGNYGYTF. Full variable domain (rest looked up from reference TRBV30 and TRBJ1-2): SQTIHQWPATLVQPVGSPLSLECTVEGTSNPNLYWYRQAAGRGLQLLFYSVGIGQISSEVPQNLSASRPQDRQFILSSKKLLLSDSGFYLCAYRRPGNYGYTFGSGTRLTVV.